This T cell receptor (beta chain) is from a study of cytomegalovirus exposure and HLA in healthy donors. Germline V gene sequence: CDR1 MNHEY, CDR2 SVGAGI. The germline V and J ends were trimmed by 7 bases and 6 bases, with 18 bases remaining between them. There are 15 residues in the CDR3. Amplification used 60 Vbeta primers and 13 Jbeta primers. The data were produced by immunoSEQ multiplex PCR, yet TCRdb's version contains in-frame clones alone and is incomplete. The data show some 100,000 clones, roughly 63% seen once. This TCR was sampled from a woman between 70 and 85 years old in good health and CMV-seropositive. The sample consisted of PBMCs. The rearrangement uses TRBV6-5 and TRBJ1-4; D unclear. The CDR3: CASMVGLVGYEKLFF. The CDR3 nucleotides read TGTGCCAGCATGGTCGGACTAGTTGGTTATGAAAAACTGTTTTTT.